This T cell receptor beta chain was identified in a study of STAT3 mutations in large granular lymphocyte leukemia. Across the study: Over half of T-LGLL patients had one or more immunosuppressive regimens. Study results and limitations: Every T-LGLL patient had at least one immunodominant TCRbeta clonotype. TCR clonotype switching after therapy occurred in about 30% of the 18 patients. Sampling intervals varied between patients and samples. In some patients, a small highly pathogenic clone possibly went undetected.

Libraries were prepared by immunoSEQ multiplex PCR; TCRdb keeps only in-frame clonotypes and omits some of them. The sample holds about 8,000 clones, over 70% seen once. With regard to this clone: Antigen specificity is unknown.

Sequenced material: peripheral blood mononuclear cells. The sequence was collected from a woman aged 40 to 50 with T-cell large granular lymphocyte leukemia. Some clones in this sample may be carry-over from other donors' samples.

CDR3 in DNA: TGTGCCAGCAGCCTGAGCCCCGGGGCTAGCAGAAGCTCCTACGAGCAGTACTTC. Protein sequence: CASSLSPGASRSSYEQYF. The chain uses TRBV5-6 and TRBJ2-7; D is possibly TRBD1 or TRBD2 (5 bases each). CDR3 length: 18 residues. V lost 4 bases to trimming and J lost 0 bases, with 23 bases between them. Germline CDR1 and CDR2: SGHDT and YYEEEE.